Each of the 24 T cell receptor beta chains below was sequenced from the same sample in a study of blood T cell repertoires in COVID-19. The data were produced by immunoSEQ multiplex PCR, yet TCRdb's version contains in-frame clones alone and is incomplete. Of approximately 200,000 clones in the sample, 80% to 90% were seen once. The specimen sequenced was PBMCs or T cells enriched from blood (not recorded which). These receptors originate from a woman aged 25 to 39 who had been exposed to COVID-19.

This chain joins TRBV19 and TRBJ2-3; TRBD1 might be the D (5 bases). Germline-derived CDR1 and CDR2 are LNHDA and SQIVND (reference sequence). The CDR3 covers 16 residues. Between the trimmed V and J ends, which lost 6 bases and 0 bases, there was a span of 16 bases. CDR3 region: CASSEAGWASTDTQYF. The CDR3 nucleotides read TGTGCCAGTAGCGAGGCAGGGTGGGCTAGCACAGATACGCAGTATTTT.

This chain connects TRBV19 to TRBJ1-2, with a tentative D call TRBD1 (5 bases). The CDR3 is made up of 15 amino acids. Germline CDR1 reads LNHDA; CDR2 reads SQIVND (reference sequence). V gave up 10 bases and J gave up 3 bases, with 21 bases separating them. CDR3 protein: CATREGSFGDYGYTF. For the CDR3, the DNA is TGTGCCACCCGGGAGGGGTCGTTCGGGGACTATGGCTACACCTTC.

J is TRBJ2-1 and V is TRBV10-3, with 10 bases identical to TRBD1. The CDR3 is 12 amino acids. The junction had 5 bases not matched to a gene; V was cut back by 11 bases and J by 7 bases. Looked up from germline, CDR1 is ENHRY and CDR2 is SYGVKD. CDR3 in amino acids: CASMGQGNEQFF. The CDR3 DNA is TGTGCCTCAATGGGACAGGGGAATGAGCAGTTCTTC.

The rearrangement joins TRBV30 to TRBJ1-1; D is unclear. The CDR3 spans 16 residues. V dropped 4 bases and J dropped 2 bases, with 20 bases sitting between them. The V gene's germline CDR1 is GTSNPN and CDR2 SVGIG (reference sequence). The CDR3 here is CAWIPGMTRGNTEAFF. The CDR3 bases are TGTGCCTGGATTCCTGGTATGACTCGAGGAAACACTGAAGCTTTCTTT.

This chain joins TRBV5-6 and TRBJ2-7, with a tentative D call TRBD2 (5 bases). The V and J ends lost 1 base and 4 bases respectively, with 15 bases between them. The CDR3 totals 15 residues. Germline V lookup: CDR1 SGHDT, CDR2 YYEEEE. The CDR3 DNA sequence: TGTGCCAGCAGCTTGCGGGGAACGGGAAATTACGAGCAGTACTTC. Translation gives CASSLRGTGNYEQYF.

The chain is built from TRBV29-1 and TRBJ1-1, with a possible D match to TRBD1 (6 bases). Germline V gene data show CDR1 as SQVTM and CDR2 as ANQGSEA. This CDR3 is built from 16 residues. V lost 1 base and J lost 5, with 20 bases in between. CDR3 amino acids: CSVEGFRTGLRTEAFF. The CDR3 DNA reads as TGCAGCGTTGAAGGATTTCGAACAGGGTTGAGGACTGAAGCTTTCTTT. Together with reference TRBV29-1 and TRBJ1-1, the CDR3 gives the full variable domain: SAVISQKPSRDICQRGTSLTIQCQVDSQVTMMFWYRQQPGQSLTLIATANQGSEATYESGFVIDKFPISRPNLTFSTLTVSNMSPEDSSIYLCSVEGFRTGLRTEAFFGQGTRLTVV.

V is TRBV7-2 and J is TRBJ2-7; TRBD1 agrees at 8 bases. The CDR3 covers 14 residues. Per the germline V gene, CDR1 is SGHTA and CDR2 is FQGNSA. V shed 4 bases, J shed 3 bases, and the junction held 5 bases outside the gene matches. The CDR3 reads CASSSSGQVYEQYF. Written as DNA, the CDR3 is TGTGCCAGCAGCTCCTCGGGACAGGTCTACGAGCAGTACTTC.

The CDR3: CAISGGTSGAYNEQFF. CDR3 DNA sequence: TGTGCCATCAGTGGGGGGACTAGCGGTGCTTACAATGAGCAGTTCTTC. The rearrangement links TRBV10-3 to TRBJ2-1, with 11 nucleotides matching TRBD2. CDR3 length: 16 residues. V lost 4 bases, J lost 4 bases, and 6 bases stayed unmatched. Germline assignment: CDR1 ENHRY and CDR2 SYGVKD.

The CDR3 nucleotides are TGTGCCAGCGCCGGGACAGGGAACACCGGGGAGCTGTTTTTT. Its translation: CASAGTGNTGELFF. The J gene is TRBJ2-2, the V gene TRBV25-1, with 8 nucleotides matching TRBD1. With V trimmed by 8 bases and J by 1 base, 3 bases remained unmatched. CDR1 is MGHDK and CDR2 is SYGVNS in the germline V gene. The CDR3 totals 14 residues.

The chain has TRBV19 and TRBJ1-4, with D possibly matching TRBD1 (6 bases). Germline-derived CDR1 and CDR2 are LNHDA and SQIVND (reference sequence). The CDR3 runs 16 residues. V gave up 0 bases and J gave up 8 bases, with 16 bases separating them. Here the CDR3 DNA reads TGTGCCAGTAGTATAGAAGGACAGACCGGGAGGGAAAAACTGTTTTTT. Protein sequence: CASSIEGQTGREKLFF.

V is TRBV6-5 and J is TRBJ1-6, with 7 bases lining up with TRBD1. The CDR3 has 14 residues. Germline V gene data show CDR1 as MNHEY and CDR2 as SVGAGI. The trim removed 7 bases at V and 5 bases at J, leaving 5 bases unmatched. In DNA form, the CDR3 reads TGTGCCAGCATCCTGGACAGGCATAATTCACCCCTCCACTTT. Translation gives CASILDRHNSPLHF.

V and J are TRBV9 and TRBJ2-2, with 9 bases aligning to TRBD1. Germline-derived CDR1 and CDR2 are SGDLS and YYNGEE. Trimming took 2 bases from V and 6 from J; bases not matched to a gene: 11. The CDR3 covers 17 residues. The CDR3 protein is CASSVATGTGPSGELFF. For the CDR3, the DNA is TGTGCCAGCAGCGTGGCAACCGGGACAGGGCCTTCCGGGGAGCTGTTTTTT.

The chain has TRBV5-3 and TRBJ1-1; tentative D call: TRBD1 (5 bases). TRBV5-3 is noted as an ORF with a role that remains uncertain. With 3 bases removed from V and 1 base from J, the gap between germline ends came to 13 bases. This CDR3 has 15 residues. The CDR3 DNA reads TGTGCCAGAAGCTCGCCGAACGGGGGGAACACTGAAGCTTTCTTT. It translates to CARSSPNGGNTEAFF.

This clone was detected once. The rearrangement joins TRBV9 to TRBJ2-1, with 13 bases aligning to TRBD2. CDR3 size: 16 residues. The V segment lost 4 bases and the J segment 4 bases; nucleotides outside the gene matches: 5. Germline V gene lookup returns CDR1 SGDLS and CDR2 YYNGEE. CDR3 nucleotide sequence: TGTGCCAGCAGCCCCCAGGGACTAGCGGGATACAATGAGCAGTTCTTC. As protein: CASSPQGLAGYNEQFF.

J is TRBJ2-1 and V is TRBV7-2, with 11 bases fitting TRBD2. The trim removed 2 bases at V and 2 bases at J, leaving 2 bases unmatched. The CDR3 sequence is 16 residues long. Germline V gene data show CDR1 as SGHTA and CDR2 as FQGNSA. This CDR3 reads CASSLISGGAYNEQFF. CDR3 nucleotide sequence: TGTGCCAGCAGCTTAATTAGCGGGGGGGCCTACAATGAGCAGTTCTTC.

The chain is built from TRBV5-1 and TRBJ1-6; a possible D gene is TRBD1 (5 bases). V was pared by 0 bases and J by 11 bases, with 18 bases between. Germline assignment: CDR1 SGHRS and CDR2 YFSETQ. The CDR3 has 16 amino acids. The CDR3 bases are TGCGCCAGCAGCTTGGGGGGCGGGGATGGTCTAACACCCCTCCACTTT. This sequence encodes CASSLGGGDGLTPLHF.

The chain couples TRBV4-2 to TRBJ2-3; maybe TRBD2 (6 bases). This CDR3 contains 17 residues. V shed 5 bases and J shed 3 bases, with 21 bases lying between them. Germline values: CDR1 LGHNA, CDR2 YNFKEQ. In DNA form, the CDR3 reads TGTGCCAGCAGCGAAGCGTCTAGCGATTTTGCGACAGATACGCAGTATTTT. This codes for CASSEASSDFATDTQYF.

The CDR3 loop reads CASSQDGGAGYTF. The CDR3 DNA reads TGTGCCAGCAGCCAAGACGGAGGTGCTGGCTACACCTTC. The genes are TRBV3-1 (or the pseudogene TRBV3-2) and TRBJ1-2; D is unclear. This CDR3 contains 13 residues. Trimming stripped 0 bases from V and 7 bases from J, with 9 bases between. Germline-derived CDR1 and CDR2 are LGHDT and YNNKEL (reference sequence).

V and J are TRBV7-2 and TRBJ2-7; 8 nucleotides match TRBD1. The length of the CDR3 is 15 residues. The V and J ends lost 0 bases and 3 bases, in that order; junction bases with no gene match: 4. Germline loops: CDR1 SGHTA, CDR2 FQGNSA. The chain's CDR3 is CASSLASDRGYEQYF. The CDR3 coding sequence is TGTGCCAGCAGCTTAGCTTCTGACAGGGGCTACGAGCAGTACTTC. Together with reference TRBV7-2 and TRBJ2-7, the CDR3 gives the full variable domain: GAGVSQSPSNKVTEKGKDVELRCDPISGHTALYWYRQSLGQGLEFLIYFQGNSAPDKSGLPSDRFSAERTGGSVSTLTIQRTQQEDSAVYLCASSLASDRGYEQYFGPGTRLTVT.

This clone was seen a single time. The V gene is TRBV30, the J gene TRBJ2-2; D is possibly TRBD1 (6 bases). The CDR3 loop spans 17 amino acids. V lost 2 bases, J lost 0 bases, and 16 bases lay in between. Germline V lookup: CDR1 GTSNPN, CDR2 SVGIG (reference sequence). CDR3 DNA sequence: TGTGCCTGGAGTATTGGAAGGACAGCCGCGAACACCGGGGAGCTGTTTTTT. Translation gives CAWSIGRTAANTGELFF.

J is TRBJ2-1 and V is TRBV5-6; weak D call: TRBD2 (6 bases). Trimming shortened V by 2 bases and J by 2 bases, and 11 bases separated the two germline ends. CDR3 length equals 15 residues. CDR1 is SGHDT, CDR2 YYEEEE, per germline. The CDR3 DNA reads TGTGCCAGCAGCTTCGGGACTGGGGCCTACAATGAGCAGTTCTTC. Translated, it gives CASSFGTGAYNEQFF.

V and J are TRBV2 and TRBJ2-5, with D possibly being TRBD2 (7 bases). CDR1 and CDR2 from the germline V gene are SNHLY and FYNNEI. The V and J ends lost 9 bases and 5 bases respectively, with 13 bases between them. The CDR3 spans 12 residues. In nucleotides, the CDR3 is TGTGCCAGTGGGGGGGGGCAGGAGACCCAGTACTTC. This sequence encodes CASGGGQETQYF.

The chain recombines TRBV9 with TRBJ1-5, with a weak D call TRBD1 (5 bases). Germline-derived CDR1 and CDR2 are SGDLS and YYNGEE. V gave up 3 bases and J gave up 9 bases, with 13 bases separating them. This CDR3 is 13 amino acids long. Here the CDR3 reads CASSAKGSGPQHF. The CDR3 nucleotides read TGTGCCAGCAGCGCTAAGGGGTCCGGGCCCCAGCATTTT.

The J gene is TRBJ2-1, the V gene TRBV5-1; TRBD1 matches at 12 bases. The CDR3 is 19 amino acids. The V segment lost 4 bases and the J segment 0 bases; nucleotides outside the gene matches: 11. Per the germline V gene, CDR1 is SGHRS and CDR2 is YFSETQ. Here the CDR3 reads CASSRMGQGALSSYNEQFF. DNA for the CDR3: TGCGCCAGCAGCCGAATGGGACAGGGGGCCCTATCCTCCTACAATGAGCAGTTCTTC.